This paragraph reports one T cell receptor beta chain. Its matching antigen is unknown. V lost 6 bases and J lost 5; bases outside the gene matches: 11. The CDR3 has 15 amino acids. Via MiXCR, TCRdb re-called the RT-PCR reads, giving one row per CDR3 protein. The table lists roughly 710,000 distinct CDR3 sequences, roughly 15% of them singletons. These data are taken from a study of response to subunit inactivated influenza vaccine. Broader study findings: Few additional T cells are recruited per seasonal influenza vaccination, authors suggested.

The sequencing here drew on PBMCs from blood, taken 14 to 15 days before vaccination. The chain carries TRBV12-3 or TRBV12-4 and TRBJ2-5, with 8 bases aligning to TRBD1. This receptor was obtained from a man aged 50 to 60 who received an inactivated influenza vaccine. The CDR3 here is CASSTGDRLMETQYF. The CDR3 region has the DNA TGTGCCAGCAGCACCGGGGACAGGTTGATGGAGACCCAGTACTTC.